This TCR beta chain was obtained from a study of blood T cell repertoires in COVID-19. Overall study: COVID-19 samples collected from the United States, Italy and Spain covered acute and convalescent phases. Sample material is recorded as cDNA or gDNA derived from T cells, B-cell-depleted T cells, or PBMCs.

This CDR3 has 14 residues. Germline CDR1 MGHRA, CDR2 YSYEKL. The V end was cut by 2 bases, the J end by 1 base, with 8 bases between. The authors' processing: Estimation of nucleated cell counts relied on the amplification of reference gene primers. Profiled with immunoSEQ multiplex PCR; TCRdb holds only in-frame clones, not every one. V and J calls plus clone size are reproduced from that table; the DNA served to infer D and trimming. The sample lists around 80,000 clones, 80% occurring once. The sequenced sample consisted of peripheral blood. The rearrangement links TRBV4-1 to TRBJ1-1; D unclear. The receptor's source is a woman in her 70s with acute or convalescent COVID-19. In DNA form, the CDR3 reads TGCGCCAGCAGCCAAATGAAAGCGAACACTGAAGCTTTCTTT. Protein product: CASSQMKANTEAFF.